A single sample is the source of the 3 T cell receptor beta chains below, sequenced in a study of blood T cells in healthy people across ages. It was with a sample-barcoded 5' primer and a J-beta primer mix that a second PCR of roughly 7 to 12 cycles was run. TCRdb reanalysed the 5' RACE reads using MiXCR and keeps one entry per CDR3 protein. Counted here are about 540,000 distinct CDR3 sequences, about 24% occurring once; the ten biggest clones make up roughly 9%. The same sample was also studied in work on T cells of mothers and their children.

Sequenced input: blood. Source of these receptors: a boy between 10 and 17 years old in good health.

The table lists this clonotype with many counts. The rearrangement joins TRBV4-3 to TRBJ2-5; 7 bases agree with TRBD1. Germline trimming cut 4 bases from V and 2 bases from J; bases unmatched to any gene: 10. The CDR3 loop spans 16 amino acids. Germline values: CDR1 LGHNA, CDR2 YSLEER. In DNA, the CDR3 is TGCGCCAGCAGCCGCGGTTCCCGGACAGGACAAGAGACCCAGTACTTC. Protein product: CASSRGSRTGQETQYF.

The chain uses TRBV20-1 and TRBJ2-7; 8 bases align to TRBD1. CDR1 is DFQATT, CDR2 SNEGSKA, per germline (reference sequence). The trim removed 3 bases at V and 5 bases at J, leaving 6 bases unmatched. This CDR3 is 13 amino acids long. The CDR3 DNA follows: TGCAGTGCTAGTGGACAGGGAAAGCACGAGCAGTACTTC. This sequence encodes CSASGQGKHEQYF.

CDR3 sequence reads: CASSTTRSETQYF. The CDR3 DNA reads as TGTGCCAGCAGCACGACTAGATCGGAGACCCAGTACTTC. The rearrangement joins TRBV5-5 to TRBJ2-5; TRBD2 is a possible D gene (6 bases). CDR1 SGHKS and CDR2 YYEKEE come from the germline V gene (reference sequence). This CDR3 has 13 residues. With 4 bases removed from V and 5 bases from J, the gap between germline ends came to 12 bases.